Listed below are T cell receptor beta chains from one sample, sequenced in a study of control samples from healthy donors and cancer patients. TCRdb's copy holds only in-frame clones and misses some; the assay was immunoSEQ multiplex PCR. The sample lists around 81,000 clones, just over 90% occurring once. Sequenced input: blood. Every receptor here comes from a young woman in good health. The CDR3 runs from the conserved cysteine through the conserved F or W. The D gene is left open where the match is weak. For some rows the clone size is stated as once, few or many, or as a class when expanded; others skip it.

>once|TRBD1|TRBV27|TRBJ2-2
CASSPRTGSGGELFF
TGTGCCAGCAGTCCGCGGACAGGGTCCGGCGGGGAGCTGTTTTTT
>NA|NA|TRBV13|TRBJ1-6
CASSSPGEPLHF
TGTGCCAGCAGCTCACCCGGGGAACCCCTCCACTTT
>NA|TRBD1|TRBV7-2|TRBJ2-5
CASSLGGQEKETQYF
TGTGCCAGCAGCTTAGGGGGACAGGAAAAAGAGACCCAGTACTTC
>NA|NA|TRBV10-3|TRBJ2-2
CAISEVNTGELFF
TGTGCCATCAGTGAGGTGAACACCGGGGAGCTGTTTTTT
>NA|NA|TRBV19|TRBJ1-2
CASSDPGRDNYGYTF
TGTGCCAGTAGTGACCCCGGACGGGATAACTATGGCTACACCTTC
>NA|TRBD1|TRBV18|TRBJ2-3
CASSQQGASSTDTQYF
TGTGCCAGCTCACAACAGGGGGCGTCTAGCACAGATACGCAGTATTTT
>once|TRBD1|TRBV2|TRBJ1-2
CASSEARDRGYTF
TGTGCCAGCAGTGAAGCTCGGGACAGGGGCTACACCTTC
>NA|NA|TRBV28|TRBJ1-2
CASSTGSHHYGYTF
TGTGCCAGCAGCACCGGGAGCCACCACTATGGCTACACCTTC
>NA|NA|TRBV27|TRBJ1-2
CASSRRGVRAEGYTF
TGTGCCAGCAGTAGGCGGGGTGTCAGGGCTGAGGGCTACACCTTC
>NA|TRBD1|TRBV27|TRBJ1-1
CASRSTGGPTEAFF
TGTGCCAGCAGGTCGACAGGGGGGCCCACTGAAGCTTTCTTT
>NA|NA|TRBV18|TRBJ1-5
CASSPRREPQHF
TGTGCCAGCTCACCACGGCGGGAGCCCCAGCATTTT
>once|NA|TRBV5-1|TRBJ1-2
CASSFPGDSGNYGYTF
TGCGCCAGCAGCTTCCCGGGGGACTCGGGGAACTATGGCTACACCTTC
>NA|TRBD2|TRBV18|TRBJ2-7
CASSPPGLAGGPHEQYF
TGTGCCAGCTCACCACCGGGACTAGCGGGGGGGCCCCACGAGCAGTACTTC
>once|NA|TRBV9|TRBJ1-1
CASSVAPSSEAFF
TGTGCCAGCAGCGTAGCCCCCTCGTCCGAAGCTTTCTTT
>NA|TRBD1|TRBV6-5|TRBJ2-1
CASSRRDRGYNEQFF
TGTGCCAGCAGTCGTCGGGACAGGGGGTACAATGAGCAGTTCTTC
>NA|TRBD2|TRBV7-9|TRBJ2-5
CASSVQGSGGVKTQYF
TGTGCCAGCAGCGTGCAAGGGAGCGGGGGGGTCAAGACCCAGTACTTC
>NA|NA|TRBV9|TRBJ2-7
CASSPGGQPYEQYF
TGTGCCAGCAGCCCAGGGGGGCAGCCCTACGAGCAGTACTTC
>NA|TRBD1|TRBV7-9|TRBJ1-3
CASSSRQGLSGNTIYF
TGTGCCAGCAGCTCCCGACAGGGCCTCTCTGGAAACACCATATATTTT
>NA|NA|TRBV10-2|TRBJ1-4
CASSDQGSNEKLFF
TGCGCCAGCAGTGATCAGGGGTCTAATGAAAAACTGTTTTTT
>NA|TRBD1|TRBV4-1|TRBJ1-2
CASSQTRDSYGYTF
TGCGCCAGCAGCCAAACTAGGGACAGCTATGGCTACACCTTC
>once|TRBD2|TRBV19|TRBJ2-1
CASSPIISSGGDSYNEQFF
TGTGCCAGTAGTCCCATTATCTCTAGCGGGGGAGACTCCTACAATGAGCAGTTCTTC
>NA|NA|TRBV29-1|TRBJ1-1
CSVVDDSLNTEAFF
TGCAGCGTTGTAGATGACAGTCTGAACACTGAAGCTTTCTTT
>NA|NA|TRBV3-1/TRBV3-2|TRBJ2-7
CASSLQGQNEQYF
TGTGCCAGCAGCCTCCAAGGGCAGAACGAGCAGTACTTC
>once|NA|TRBV28|TRBJ1-5
CASSFPIRGPQHF
TGTGCCAGCAGTTTCCCCATTCGAGGGCCCCAGCATTTT
>NA|NA|TRBV3-1/TRBV3-2|TRBJ2-1
CASSQPSIRIGEQFF
TGTGCCAGCAGCCAACCTTCGATCCGAATTGGTGAGCAGTTCTTC
>NA|NA|TRBV3-1/TRBV3-2|TRBJ1-2
CASSQRAGGYTF
TGTGCCAGCAGCCAACGTGCGGGGGGCTACACCTTC
>NA|NA|TRBV29-1|TRBJ2-5
CSVVWGIQETQYF
TGCAGCGTTGTTTGGGGAATTCAAGAGACCCAGTACTTC
>NA|NA|TRBV4-1|TRBJ2-5
CASGQGSRETQYF
TGCGCCAGCGGGCAGGGGTCGCGAGAGACCCAGTACTTC
>NA|NA|TRBV2|TRBJ1-6
CASSEEGLLSPLHF
TGTGCCAGCAGTGAAGAGGGACTTCTTTCACCCCTCCACTTT
>NA|TRBD1|TRBV29-1|TRBJ1-4
CSARIDRGGEKLFF
TGCAGCGCCCGGATCGACAGGGGGGGAGAAAAACTGTTTTTT
>NA|NA|TRBV5-1|TRBJ1-1
CASSSGRFMNTEAFF
TGCGCCAGCAGCTCGGGACGGTTCATGAACACTGAAGCTTTCTTT
>NA|NA|TRBV5-1|TRBJ1-1
CASSLGTSGVAEAFF
TGCGCCAGCAGCTTGGGGACGTCGGGCGTCGCTGAAGCTTTCTTT
>NA|TRBD1|TRBV7-9|TRBJ1-2
CASSADRVFYGYTF
TGTGCCAGCAGCGCGGACAGGGTATTTTATGGCTACACCTTC